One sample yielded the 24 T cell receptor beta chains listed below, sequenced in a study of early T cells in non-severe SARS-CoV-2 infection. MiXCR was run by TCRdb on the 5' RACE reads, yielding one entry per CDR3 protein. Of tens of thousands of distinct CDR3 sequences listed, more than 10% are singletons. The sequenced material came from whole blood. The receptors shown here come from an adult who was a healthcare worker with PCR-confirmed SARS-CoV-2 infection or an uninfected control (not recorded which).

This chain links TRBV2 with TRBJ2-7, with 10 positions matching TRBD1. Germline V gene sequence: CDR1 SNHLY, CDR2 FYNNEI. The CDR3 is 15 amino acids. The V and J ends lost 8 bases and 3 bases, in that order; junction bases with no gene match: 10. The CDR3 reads CASDRQGAPGYEQYF. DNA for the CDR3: TGTGCCAGCGACCGACAGGGGGCGCCGGGCTACGAGCAGTACTTC.

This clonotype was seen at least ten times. CDR3 coding DNA: TGTGCCTGGACTCTAGCGGGGGGAGGAAGCACAGATACGCAGTATTTT. As protein: CAWTLAGGGSTDTQYF. This chain joins TRBV30 and TRBJ2-3, with 11 nucleotides matching TRBD2. V gave up 4 bases and J gave up 0 bases; unmatched junction bases: 6. Germline CDR1 reads GTSNPN; CDR2 reads SVGIG (reference sequence). The CDR3 is 16 residues long. Full variable domain (outside the CDR3, taken from reference TRBV30 and TRBJ2-3): SQTIHQWPATLVQPVGSPLSLECTVEGTSNPNLYWYRQAAGRGLQLLFYSVGIGQISSEVPQNLSASRPQDRQFILSSKKLLLSDSGFYLCAWTLAGGGSTDTQYFGPGTRLTVL.

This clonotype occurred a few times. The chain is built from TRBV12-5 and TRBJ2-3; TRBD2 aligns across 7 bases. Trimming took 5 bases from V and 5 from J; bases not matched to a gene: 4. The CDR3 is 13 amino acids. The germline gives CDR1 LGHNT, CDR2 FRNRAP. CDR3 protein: CASGHIAGDTQYF. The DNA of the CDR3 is TGTGCTAGTGGTCACATAGCGGGAGATACGCAGTATTTT.

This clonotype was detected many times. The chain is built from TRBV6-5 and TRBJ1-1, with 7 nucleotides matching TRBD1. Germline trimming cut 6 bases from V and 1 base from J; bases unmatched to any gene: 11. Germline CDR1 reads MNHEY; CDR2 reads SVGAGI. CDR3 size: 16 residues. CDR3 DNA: TGTGCCAGCAGCCCTCTAACCGGGACAGCGAACACTGAAGCTTTCTTT. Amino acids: CASSPLTGTANTEAFF.

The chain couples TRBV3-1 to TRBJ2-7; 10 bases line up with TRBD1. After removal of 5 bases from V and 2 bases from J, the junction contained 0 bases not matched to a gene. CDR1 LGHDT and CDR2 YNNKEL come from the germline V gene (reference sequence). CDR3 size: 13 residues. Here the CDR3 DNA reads TGTGCCAGCAGCGGGACAGGGGCCTACGAGCAGTACTTC. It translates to CASSGTGAYEQYF.

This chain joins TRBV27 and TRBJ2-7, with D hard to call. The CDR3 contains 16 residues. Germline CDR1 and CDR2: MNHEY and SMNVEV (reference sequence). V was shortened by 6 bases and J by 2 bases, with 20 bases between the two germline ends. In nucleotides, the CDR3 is TGTGCCAGCAGGAAGGAGTCGGTCGACGGTCCCTACGAGCAGTACTTC. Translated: CASRKESVDGPYEQYF.

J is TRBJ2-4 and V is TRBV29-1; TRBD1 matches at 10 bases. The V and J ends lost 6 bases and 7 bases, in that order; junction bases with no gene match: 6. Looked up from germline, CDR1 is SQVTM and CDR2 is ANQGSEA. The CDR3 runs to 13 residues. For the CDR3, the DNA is TGCAGCGTCGGGACAGGGGCAAGGAACATTCAGTACTTC. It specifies CSVGTGARNIQYF.

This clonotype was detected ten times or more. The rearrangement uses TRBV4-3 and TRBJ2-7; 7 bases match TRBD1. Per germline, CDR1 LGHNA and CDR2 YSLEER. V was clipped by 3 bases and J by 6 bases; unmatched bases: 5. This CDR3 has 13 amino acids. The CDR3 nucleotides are TGCGCCAGCAGCCACAGACAGGGTACCGAGCAGTACTTC. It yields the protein CASSHRQGTEQYF.

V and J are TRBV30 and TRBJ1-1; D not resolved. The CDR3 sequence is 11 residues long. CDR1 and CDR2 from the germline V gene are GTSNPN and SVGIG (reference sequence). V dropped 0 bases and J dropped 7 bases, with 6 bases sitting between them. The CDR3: CAWSVQREAFF. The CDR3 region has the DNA TGTGCCTGGAGTGTACAACGTGAAGCTTTCTTT.

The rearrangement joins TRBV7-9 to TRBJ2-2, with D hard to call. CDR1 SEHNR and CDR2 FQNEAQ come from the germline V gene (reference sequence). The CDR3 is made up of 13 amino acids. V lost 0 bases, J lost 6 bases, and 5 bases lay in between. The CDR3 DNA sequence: TGTGCCAGCAGCTTAGCGGTTGCCGGGGAGCTGTTTTTT. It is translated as CASSLAVAGELFF.

The CDR3 protein is CSVRLGDPQYF. Here the CDR3 DNA reads TGCAGCGTTCGACTGGGGGACCCGCAGTATTTT. The V call is TRBV29-1, the J call TRBJ2-3; D is perhaps TRBD1 or TRBD2 (5 bases each). The ends were cut back, 5 bases at V and 10 bases at J, with 13 bases in the middle. This CDR3 contains 11 residues. Germline V gene sequence: CDR1 SQVTM, CDR2 ANQGSEA.

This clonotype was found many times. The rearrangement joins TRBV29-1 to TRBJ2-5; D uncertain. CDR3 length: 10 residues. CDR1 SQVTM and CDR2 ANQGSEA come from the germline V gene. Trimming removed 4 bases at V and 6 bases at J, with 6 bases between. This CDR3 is CSVGGKTQYF. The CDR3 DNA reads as TGCAGCGTTGGGGGAAAGACCCAGTACTTC.

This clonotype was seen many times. The CDR3 bases are TGCGCCAGCAGCCGCCGGGGCAATGAGCAGTTCTTC. Translation gives CASSRRGNEQFF. The chain joins TRBV5-1 to TRBJ2-1, with D possibly matching TRBD2 (5 bases). CDR1 and CDR2 (germline): SGHRS, YFSETQ. The CDR3 loop spans 12 amino acids. V dropped 4 bases and J dropped 6 bases, with 8 bases sitting between them.

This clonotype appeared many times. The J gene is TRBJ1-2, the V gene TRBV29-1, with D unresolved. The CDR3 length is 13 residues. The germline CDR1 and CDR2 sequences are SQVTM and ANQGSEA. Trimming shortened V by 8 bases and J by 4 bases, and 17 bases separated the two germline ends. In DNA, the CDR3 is TGCAGCATGGCAGACGGAGGTGGCTATGGCTACACCTTC. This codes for CSMADGGGYGYTF.

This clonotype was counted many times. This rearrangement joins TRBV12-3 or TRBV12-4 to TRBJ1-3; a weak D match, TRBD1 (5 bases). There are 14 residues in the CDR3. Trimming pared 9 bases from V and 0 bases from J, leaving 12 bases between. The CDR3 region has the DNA TGTGCCAGTACCAGGGCGATCTCTGGAAACACCATATATTTT. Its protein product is CASTRAISGNTIYF.

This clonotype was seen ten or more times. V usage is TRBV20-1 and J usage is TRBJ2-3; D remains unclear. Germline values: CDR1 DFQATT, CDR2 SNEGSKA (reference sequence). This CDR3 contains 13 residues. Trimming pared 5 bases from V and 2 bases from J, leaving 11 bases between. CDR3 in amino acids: CSALRLTTDTQYF. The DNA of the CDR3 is TGCAGTGCTCTCCGACTCACCACAGATACGCAGTATTTT.

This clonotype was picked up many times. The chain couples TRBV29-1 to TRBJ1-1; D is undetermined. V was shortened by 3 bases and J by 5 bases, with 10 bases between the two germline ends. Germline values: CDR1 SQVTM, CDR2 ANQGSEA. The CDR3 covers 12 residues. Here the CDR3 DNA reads TGCAGCGTTGAGCGCCTGGGGACTGAAGCTTTCTTT. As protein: CSVERLGTEAFF.

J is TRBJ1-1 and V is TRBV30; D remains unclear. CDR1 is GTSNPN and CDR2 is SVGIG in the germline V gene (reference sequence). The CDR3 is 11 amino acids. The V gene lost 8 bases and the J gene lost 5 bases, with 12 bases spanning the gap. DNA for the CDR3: TGTGCCGGAACGGGGAAAACTGAAGCTTTCTTT. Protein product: CAGTGKTEAFF.

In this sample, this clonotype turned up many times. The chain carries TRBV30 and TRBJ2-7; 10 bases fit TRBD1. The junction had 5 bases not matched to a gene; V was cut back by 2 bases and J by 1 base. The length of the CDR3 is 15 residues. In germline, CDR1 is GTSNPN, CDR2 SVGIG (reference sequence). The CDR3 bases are TGTGCCTGGAGTCTGGGACAGGGGCTGTCCTACGAGCAGTACTTC. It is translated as CAWSLGQGLSYEQYF.

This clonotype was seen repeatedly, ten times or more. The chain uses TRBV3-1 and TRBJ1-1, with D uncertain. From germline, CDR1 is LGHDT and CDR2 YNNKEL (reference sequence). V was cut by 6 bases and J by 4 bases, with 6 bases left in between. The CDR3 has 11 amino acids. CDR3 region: CASSRGTEAFF. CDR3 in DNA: TGTGCCAGCAGTCGGGGCACTGAAGCTTTCTTT.

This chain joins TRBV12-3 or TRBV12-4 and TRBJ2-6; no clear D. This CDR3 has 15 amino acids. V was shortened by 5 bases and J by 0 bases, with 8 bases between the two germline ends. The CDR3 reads CASSRVGSGANVLTF. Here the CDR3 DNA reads TGTGCCAGCAGTCGGGTGGGCTCTGGGGCCAACGTCCTGACTTTC.

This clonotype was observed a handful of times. This CDR3 reads CASSGDGNIQYF. Here the CDR3 DNA reads TGCGCCAGCAGCGGGGACGGAAACATTCAGTACTTC. The rearrangement links TRBV5-1 to TRBJ2-4; D possibly matches TRBD1 or TRBD2 (5 bases each). V shed 4 bases and J shed 6 bases, with 8 bases lying between them. The CDR3 has 12 amino acids. The germline gives CDR1 SGHRS, CDR2 YFSETQ.

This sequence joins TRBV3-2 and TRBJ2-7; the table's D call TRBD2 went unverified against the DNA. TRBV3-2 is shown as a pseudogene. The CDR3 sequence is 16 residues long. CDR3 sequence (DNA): TGTGCCAGCAGGCCCGAGAGGGAGATAGGCTCCTACGAGCAGTACTTC. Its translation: CASRPEREIGSYEQYF.

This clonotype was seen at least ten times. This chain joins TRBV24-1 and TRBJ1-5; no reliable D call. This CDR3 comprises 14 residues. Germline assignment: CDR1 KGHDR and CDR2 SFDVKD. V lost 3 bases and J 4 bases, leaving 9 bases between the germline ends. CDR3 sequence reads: CATSDGRGNQPQHF. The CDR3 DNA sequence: TGTGCCACCAGTGATGGACGTGGTAATCAGCCCCAGCATTTT.